The rows below give T cell receptor beta chains drawn from one sample of a study of blood T cell repertoires in COVID-19. The table came from immunoSEQ multiplex PCR; TCRdb's copy has only in-frame clones and leaves some out. The table shows some 70,000 clones, with approximately 73% occurring only once. Source material: peripheral blood. These receptors were taken from a man between 60 and 75 years old with COVID-19, enrolled during active disease. The CDR3 runs from the conserved cysteine through the conserved F or W. D genes are given only for firm matches. Only some rows state a clone size, as once, few, many or a class for expanded clones.

clone size,V gene,J gene,D gene,CDR3 protein,CDR3 DNA
.,TRBV5-6,TRBJ1-1,TRBD1,CASSQNRDRGLNTEAFF,TGTGCCAGCAGCCAAAACCGGGACAGGGGATTGAACACTGAAGCTTTCTTT
.,TRBV5-6,TRBJ2-3,TRBD2,CASSQTSVTDTQYF,TGTGCCAGCAGCCAAACTAGCGTCACAGATACGCAGTATTTT
.,TRBV9,TRBJ1-6,.,CASSADGRDSPLHF,TGTGCCAGCAGCGCCGACGGGAGGGATTCACCCCTCCACTTT
once,TRBV28,TRBJ1-5,.,CASSLGDPGAQHF,TGTGCCAGCAGTTTAGGGGACCCGGGGGCCCAGCATTTT
.,TRBV7-9,TRBJ2-5,TRBD1,CASSLATGAETQYF,TGTGCCAGCAGCTTAGCGACAGGGGCTGAGACCCAGTACTTC
.,TRBV6-5,TRBJ2-2,.,CATRERDTGELFF,TGTGCCACCAGGGAGCGGGACACCGGGGAGCTGTTTTTT
.,TRBV6-5,TRBJ1-6,.,CASNPLAGRGSPLHF,TGTGCCAGCAACCCACTGGCAGGTCGAGGGTCACCCCTCCACTTT
.,TRBV3-1/TRBV3-2,TRBJ2-6,.,CASSQDSFSGANVLTF,TGTGCCAGCAGCCAAGATTCCTTCTCTGGGGCCAACGTCCTGACTTTC
.,TRBV18,TRBJ2-1,TRBD2,CASSPPLAGNNEQFF,TGTGCCAGCTCACCACCCCTAGCGGGGAACAATGAGCAGTTCTTC
.,TRBV5-1,TRBJ2-7,TRBD2,CASSRSGLASDEQYF,TGCGCCAGCAGTCGGAGTGGACTAGCATCGGACGAGCAGTACTTC
.,TRBV11-2,TRBJ1-6,.,CASSLRMENSPLHF,TGTGCCAGCAGCTTGAGGATGGAGAATTCACCCCTCCACTTT
.,TRBV5-1,TRBJ2-5,TRBD1,CASSSGQFETQYF,TGCGCCAGCAGCTCGGGACAGTTTGAGACCCAGTACTTC
few,TRBV5-1,TRBJ2-7,TRBD2,CASSLVGLAGGSEQYF,TGCGCCAGCAGCTTGGTAGGCCTAGCGGGGGGTTCCGAGCAGTACTTC
.,TRBV5-1,TRBJ2-7,TRBD2,CASSLVAGGDYEQYF,TGCGCCAGCAGCTTGGTCGCGGGGGGAGACTACGAGCAGTACTTC
.,TRBV18,TRBJ1-5,TRBD1,CASSPRQGGDQPQHF,TGTGCCAGCTCACCACGACAGGGGGGGGATCAGCCCCAGCATTTT
.,TRBV10-2,TRBJ2-4,.,CASSESGGRSDIQYF,TGCGCCAGCAGTGAGTCGGGGGGGCGCTCGGACATTCAGTACTTC
.,TRBV11-2,TRBJ2-5,.,CASSSETAGETQYF,TGTGCCAGCAGCTCCGAGACGGCGGGTGAGACCCAGTACTTC
.,TRBV5-1,TRBJ2-5,TRBD2,CASSPSMTSGATYQETQYF,TGCGCCAGCAGTCCTTCAATGACTAGCGGGGCGACGTACCAAGAGACCCAGTACTTC
.,TRBV7-2,TRBJ2-7,.,CASSRTRVYEQYF,TGTGCCAGCAGCCGAACCAGGGTCTACGAGCAGTACTTC
.,TRBV20-1,TRBJ2-7,.,CSAPGDEQYF,TGCAGTGCCCCAGGGGACGAGCAGTACTTC
.,TRBV6-5,TRBJ2-5,TRBD2,CASRPGLAGGETQYF,TGTGCCAGCAGGCCGGGACTAGCGGGAGGTGAGACCCAGTACTTC
few,TRBV12-2,TRBJ1-1,.,CASRFPVNTEAFF,TGTGCAAGTCGCTTCCCCGTTAACACTGAAGCTTTCTTT
.,TRBV12-3/TRBV12-4,TRBJ2-5,.,CASSQFETQYF,TGTGCCAGCAGTCAGTTTGAGACCCAGTACTTC